This T cell receptor beta chain comes out of a study of blood T cell repertoires in COVID-19. Study background: Spain, Italy and the United States supplied samples that represented acute and convalescent COVID-19. Sample material is recorded as cDNA or gDNA derived from T cells, B-cell-depleted T cells, or PBMCs.

Participants' reported clinical history set cohort assignment. Original analysis: Amplification of reference gene primers provided the estimated nucleated cell counts. Profiled with immunoSEQ multiplex PCR; TCRdb holds only in-frame clones, not every one. Clone size and V and J calls were adopted from that table, with D and trimming inferred from the DNA. The sample consists of about 280,000 clones, 90% of them appearing once. CDR1 and CDR2 from the germline V gene are MNHEY and SMNVEV (reference sequence). Trimming pared 3 bases from V and 7 bases from J, leaving 19 bases between. The CDR3 is made up of 15 amino acids.

Input material: PBMCs or T cells enriched from blood (not recorded which). The J gene is TRBJ2-7, the V gene TRBV27, with a possible D match to TRBD2 (6 bases). This receptor was obtained from a young woman with acute COVID-19. As DNA, the CDR3 is TGTGCCAGCAGTTTTTTTACGGGGGAGACGAAGGAGCAGTACTTC. It specifies CASSFFTGETKEQYF.